This T cell receptor beta chain derives from a study of CD8+ T cells in alopecia areata. Across the whole study: A 6-month period off drug followed tofacitinib, which lasted 6 to 18 months. Study conclusions and caveats: Numerous clones, expanded in lesions, remained in scalp and blood during tofacitinib.

Specified treatment: oral pan-JAK inhibitor, 5-10 mg twice daily. Obtained from alopecia areata patients were lesional scalp punch biopsies along with peripheral blood. RNA extraction and reverse transcription yielded cDNA as sequencing template. This table comes from immunoSEQ multiplex PCR, and its TCRdb copy is limited to in-frame clones, with some not included. The sample has 110,000 or so clones, approximately 51% seen once. The V end was cut by 0 bases, the J end by 8 bases, with 4 bases between. Per the germline V gene, CDR1 is MNHNY and CDR2 is SVGAGI (reference sequence). This CDR3 has 11 amino acids. For this clone: Its antigen remains unknown.

The chain is built from TRBV6-6 and TRBJ1-2, with D uncertain. The input for sequencing was CD4+ T cells sorted from blood, taken at week 24, from a patient treated with tofacitinib. The clonotype was recovered from a human donor with alopecia areata. The CDR3 here is CASSYSPGYTF. DNA of the CDR3: TGTGCCAGCAGTTACTCCCCGGGCTACACCTTC.